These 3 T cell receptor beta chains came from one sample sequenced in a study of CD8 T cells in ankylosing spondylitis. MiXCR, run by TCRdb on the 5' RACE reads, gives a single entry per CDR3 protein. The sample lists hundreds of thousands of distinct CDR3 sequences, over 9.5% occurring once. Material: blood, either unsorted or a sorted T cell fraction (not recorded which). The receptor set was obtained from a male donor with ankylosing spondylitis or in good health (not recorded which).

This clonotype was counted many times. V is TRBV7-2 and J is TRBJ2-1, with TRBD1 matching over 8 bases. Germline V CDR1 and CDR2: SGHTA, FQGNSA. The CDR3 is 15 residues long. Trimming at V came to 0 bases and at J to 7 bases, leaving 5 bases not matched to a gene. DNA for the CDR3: TGTGCCAGCAGCTTAGCGGCAGGGGGCATGAATGAGCAGTTCTTC. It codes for CASSLAAGGMNEQFF.

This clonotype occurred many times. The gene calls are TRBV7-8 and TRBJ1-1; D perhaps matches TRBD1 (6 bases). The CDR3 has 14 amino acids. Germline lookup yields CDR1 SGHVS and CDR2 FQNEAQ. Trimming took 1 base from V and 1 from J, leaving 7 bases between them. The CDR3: CASSLVTGNTEAFF. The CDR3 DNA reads TGTGCCAGCAGCTTAGTGACAGGGAACACTGAAGCTTTCTTT.

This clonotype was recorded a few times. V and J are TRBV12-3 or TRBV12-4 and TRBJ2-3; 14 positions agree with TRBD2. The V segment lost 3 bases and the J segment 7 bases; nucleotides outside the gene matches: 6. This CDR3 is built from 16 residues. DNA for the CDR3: TGTGCCAGCAGTTTGCTGACTAGCGGGGGGGCACATACGCAGTATTTT. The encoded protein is CASSLLTSGGAHTQYF.